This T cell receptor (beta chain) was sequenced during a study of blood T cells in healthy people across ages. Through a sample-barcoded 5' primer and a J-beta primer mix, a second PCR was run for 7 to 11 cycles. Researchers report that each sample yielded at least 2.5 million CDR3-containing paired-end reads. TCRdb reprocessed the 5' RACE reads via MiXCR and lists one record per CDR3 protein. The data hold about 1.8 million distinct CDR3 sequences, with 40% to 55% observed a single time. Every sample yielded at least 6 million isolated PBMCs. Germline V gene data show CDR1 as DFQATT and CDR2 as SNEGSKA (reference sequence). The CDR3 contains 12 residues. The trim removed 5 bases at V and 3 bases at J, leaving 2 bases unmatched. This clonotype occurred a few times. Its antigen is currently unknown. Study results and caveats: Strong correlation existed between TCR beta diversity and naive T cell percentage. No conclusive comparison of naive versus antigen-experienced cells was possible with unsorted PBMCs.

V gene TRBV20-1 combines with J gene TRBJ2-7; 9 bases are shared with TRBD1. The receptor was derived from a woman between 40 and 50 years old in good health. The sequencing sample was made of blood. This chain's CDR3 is CSAYRGLYEQYF. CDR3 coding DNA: TGCAGTGCTTACAGGGGGCTCTACGAGCAGTACTTC.